This T cell receptor (beta chain) is from a study of radiotherapy plus CTLA-4 blockade in lung cancer (dated by TCRdb to 2016 to 2019). Regarding the research as a whole: Among enrolled patients, approximately 17% had an objective response and around 33% reached disease control.

The study evaluated CTLA-4 blockade (ipilimumab) given together with focal radiation therapy in patients who had chemo-refractory metastatic non-small-cell lung cancer. Study-level results and caveats: Early dynamic changes in blood T cell clones, together with increased serum interferon-beta after radiation, were reported as the strongest predictors of response. After treatment with radiotherapy and ipilimumab, TCR clones that originated in tumors expanded in peripheral blood.

This clone was seen a single time. Its antigen remains unidentified. Qualities for individual bases were not recorded, and no much larger clone is one base off. The method behind the library was the immunoSEQ multiplex PCR assay. The table was pulled from immuneACCESS by TCRdb, which kept in-frame rearrangements only. Such tables lose some clones; where checked, under half of the loss comes from unresolved V genes, and the rest has no known cause. The sample table holds about 78,000 clones, of which 86% were seen once. The ten largest clonotypes hold approximately 2% of the sample. The starting material was peripheral blood, obtained from a patient treated with radiotherapy plus ipilimumab. This TCR came from a human donor with non-small cell lung cancer who had a partial response to radiotherapy plus ipilimumab.

The sequence in DNA is TGCGCCAGCAGCGAGGGACTAGCGGGAGGGCTGAGCGAGCAGTACTTC. The resulting protein is CASSEGLAGGLSEQYF. The chain uses TRBV5-1 and TRBJ2-7, and 16 bases in between align with TRBD2. The cysteine opens and the phenylalanine closes a CDR3 of 16 amino acids. Only the CDR3 DNA is retained, 48 bases long and in frame from the first base. The germline V gene encodes CDR1 SGHRS and CDR2 YFSETQ. After removal of 4 bases from V and 6 bases from J, the junction retains 7 bases not matched to a gene.